A selection of T cell receptor beta chains follows, all from one sample in a study of T cell responses to AZD1222 COVID-19 vaccine. The protocol was immunoSEQ multiplex PCR, while the TCRdb copy is restricted to in-frame clones and leaves out a portion. This table holds about 110,000 clones, about 90% found once. The sample was peripheral blood, taken 28 days after the second AZD1222 dose. The receptor set was obtained from an adult who received the AZD1222 COVID-19 vaccine. CDR3s include the opening cysteine and the closing phenylalanine or tryptophan. Each record gives: CDR3 length, V gene, D gene, CDR3 protein. A D gene is named only where the DNA matches it firmly.

13 TRBV7-9 NA CASSPDGVYGYTF
14 TRBV5-1 TRBD1 CASSATGINEKLFF
15 TRBV15 NA CATSRDWGQGETQYF
14 TRBV3-1/TRBV3-2 NA CASSQPQAAYGYTF
15 TRBV18 NA CASSPLEGSSYEQYF
13 TRBV27 NA CASSLREGTEAFF
13 TRBV6-5 NA CASSGQSNYGYTF
17 TRBV4-1 TRBD2 CASSQSRGVSLQETQYF
13 TRBV3-1/TRBV3-2 NA CASGTEYSYEQYF
13 TRBV10-3 TRBD1 CAIRVDRDTEAFF
15 TRBV7-3 NA CASSLTGGSGNTIYF
13 TRBV4-3 NA CASSPQGFSPLHF
13 TRBV13 NA CASSPEGIGEQYF
16 TRBV7-6 TRBD1 CASSLAGQGAIIEQYF
14 TRBV7-9 NA CATLGVGKNTEAFF
14 TRBV25-1 NA CASSGRRRNTEAFF
12 TRBV5-4 NA CASNLGNTEAFF